This entry is about one TCR beta chain. This sample stems from a study of blood T cell repertoires in COVID-19. Study background: Some COVID-19 samples were acute and others convalescent; all came from the United States, Italy and Spain. T cells, B-cell-depleted T cells, or PBMCs supplied cDNA or gDNA.

The CDR3 has 13 amino acids. Trimming shortened V by 6 bases and J by 4 bases, and 10 bases separated the two germline ends. The germline gives CDR1 SGHDN, CDR2 FVKESK. Generated by immunoSEQ multiplex PCR, the TCRdb table keeps only in-frame clones and is missing some. The data hold 400,000 to 450,000 clones, with 86% observed a single time. This receptor was identified in a woman aged 25-40 years with active or convalescent COVID-19. The sample consisted of peripheral blood. The V gene is TRBV14, the J gene TRBJ2-1; D might be TRBD2 (5 bases). CDR3 nucleotides: TGTGCCAGCAGGCGGGTGGAGTACAATGAGCAGTTCTTC. This codes for CASRRVEYNEQFF.